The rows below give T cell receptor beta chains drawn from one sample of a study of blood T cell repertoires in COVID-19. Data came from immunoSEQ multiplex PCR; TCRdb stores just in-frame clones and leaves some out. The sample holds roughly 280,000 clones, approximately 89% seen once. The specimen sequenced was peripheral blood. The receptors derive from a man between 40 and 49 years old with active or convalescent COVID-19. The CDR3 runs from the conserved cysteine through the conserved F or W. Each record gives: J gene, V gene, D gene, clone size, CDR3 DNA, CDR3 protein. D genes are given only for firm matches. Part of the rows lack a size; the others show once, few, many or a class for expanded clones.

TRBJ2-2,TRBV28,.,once,TGTGCCAGCGATACGGCAGGGCATAACACCGGGGAGCTGTTTTTT,CASDTAGHNTGELFF
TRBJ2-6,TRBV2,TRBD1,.,TGTGCCAGCAGTGAAGAAGACAGGGTTTTCTCTGGGGCCAACGTCCTGACTTTC,CASSEEDRVFSGANVLTF
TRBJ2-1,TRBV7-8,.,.,TGTGCCAGCAGCTTAGCGCCGGGCAATGAGCAGTTCTTC,CASSLAPGNEQFF
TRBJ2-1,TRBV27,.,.,TGTGCCAGCAGTTTGGCGGGTGAGCGGGCGAGCTCCTACAATGAGCAGTTCTTC,CASSLAGERASSYNEQFF
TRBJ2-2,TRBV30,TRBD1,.,TGTGCCTGGACAGGGACAGGGAACACCGGGGAGCTGTTTTTT,CAWTGTGNTGELFF
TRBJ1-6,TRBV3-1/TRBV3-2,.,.,TGTGCCAGCAGCGAGGGAGTGGAAGGGACCCTCCACTTT,CASSEGVEGTLHF
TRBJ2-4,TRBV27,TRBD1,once,TGTGCCAGCAGTCACACCACAGGGGCGTTCTCTGGAAACATTCAGTACTTC,CASSHTTGAFSGNIQYF
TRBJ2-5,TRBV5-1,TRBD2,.,TGCGCCAGCAGCTCGGGACTAGCGGAAGAGACCCAGTACTTC,CASSSGLAEETQYF
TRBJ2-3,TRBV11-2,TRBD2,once,TGTGCCAGCAGCTCTCTAGCGGGAGGGCTCACAGATACGCAGTATTTT,CASSSLAGGLTDTQYF
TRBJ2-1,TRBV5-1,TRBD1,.,TGCGCCAGCAGCCCCCGTTGGACAGGGAGTTCGAATGAGCAGTTCTTC,CASSPRWTGSSNEQFF
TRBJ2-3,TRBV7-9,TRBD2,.,TGTGCCAGCAGCCCCCCCCCGGGACTAGCGGGAGTATCAACAGATACGCAGTATTTT,CASSPPPGLAGVSTDTQYF
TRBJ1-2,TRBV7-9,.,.,TGTGCCAGCAGTCCTGTCCCCGCCATGGACAGTAGGTTGTCTGGCTACACCTTC,CASSPVPAMDSRLSGYTF
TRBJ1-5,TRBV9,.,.,TGTGCCAGCAATGCAGGGGACAATCAGCCCCAGCATTTT,CASNAGDNQPQHF
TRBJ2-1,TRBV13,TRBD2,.,TGTGCCAGCAGCTTACCTAGCGGGGTACACAATGAGCAGTTCTTC,CASSLPSGVHNEQFF
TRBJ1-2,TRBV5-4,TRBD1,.,TGTGCCAGCAGCTTGAGGGACAGGGGGCTTGGCTACACCTTC,CASSLRDRGLGYTF
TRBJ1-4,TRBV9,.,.,TGTGCCAGCAGCGGTGCGGGGGGAAATGAAAAACTGTTTTTT,CASSGAGGNEKLFF
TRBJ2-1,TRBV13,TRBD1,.,TGTGCCAGCAGCGGGACCGGGACAGTCCACGAGCAGTTCTTC,CASSGTGTVHEQFF
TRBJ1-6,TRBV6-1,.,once,TGTGCCAGCAGTGAAGTTCTCACGCGACAGGCTACTTCACCCCTCCACTTT,CASSEVLTRQATSPLHF
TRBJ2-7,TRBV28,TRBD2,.,TGTGCCAGCAGTTTACGGGGTGGACTAGCCTACGAGCAGTACTTC,CASSLRGGLAYEQYF
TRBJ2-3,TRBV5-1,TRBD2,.,TGCGCCAGCAGCAGGACTAGCGGGGGACCTAGCACAGATACGCAGTATTTT,CASSRTSGGPSTDTQYF
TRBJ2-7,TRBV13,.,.,TGTGCCAGCAGTAGGGGTGTCTACGAGCAGTACTTC,CASSRGVYEQYF
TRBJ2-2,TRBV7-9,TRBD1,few,TGTGCCAGCAGCCCTCAGGGGGCGAACACCGGGGAGCTGTTTTTT,CASSPQGANTGELFF
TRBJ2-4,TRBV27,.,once,TGTGCCAGACGGATGCCCAGGGACATTCAGTACTTC,CARRMPRDIQYF
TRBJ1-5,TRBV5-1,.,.,TGCGCCAGCAGCTTAACCCTACCCAATCAGCCCCAGCATTTT,CASSLTLPNQPQHF
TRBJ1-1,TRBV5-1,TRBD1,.,TGCGCCAGCAGCTTGCCTAGACAGGGGGGGTACACTGAAGCTTTCTTT,CASSLPRQGGYTEAFF
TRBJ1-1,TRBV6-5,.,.,TGTGCCAGCAGTTTACGGGTTAACACTGAAGCTTTCTTT,CASSLRVNTEAFF
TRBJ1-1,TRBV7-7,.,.,TGTGCCAGCAGCTACAGGGTTAACACTGAAGCTTTCTTT,CASSYRVNTEAFF
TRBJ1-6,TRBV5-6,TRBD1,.,TGTGCCAGCAGCCGGGGACAGGGAAAAAATTCACCCCTCCACTTT,CASSRGQGKNSPLHF
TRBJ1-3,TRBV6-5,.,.,TGTGCCAGCAGTTCGTCGGGTTCTGGAAACACCATATATTTT,CASSSSGSGNTIYF
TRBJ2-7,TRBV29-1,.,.,TGCAGCGTTGAAGGTCCCCACCTGGCCCCCTACGAGCAGTACTTC,CSVEGPHLAPYEQYF
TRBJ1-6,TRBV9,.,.,TGTGCCAGCAGCGTAGGGGCTTATAATTCACCCCTCCACTTT,CASSVGAYNSPLHF
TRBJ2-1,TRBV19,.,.,TGTGCCAGTAGTATGACGAGGGTGGGGAATGAGCAGTTCTTC,CASSMTRVGNEQFF
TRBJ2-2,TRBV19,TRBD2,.,TGTGCCAGTAGGCCAACGCCGGGACTAGCGGGGGCGCGCACCGGGGAGCTGTTTTTT,CASRPTPGLAGARTGELFF
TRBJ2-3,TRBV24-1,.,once,TGTGCCACCAGTCTTAGCACAGATACGCAGTATTTT,CATSLSTDTQYF
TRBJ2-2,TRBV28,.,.,TGTACCACCATTCCAACGAACACCGGGGAGCTGTTTTTT,CTTIPTNTGELFF
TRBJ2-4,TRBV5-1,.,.,TGCGCCAGCAGCTGGAAACAGGGTTTAGCCAAAAACATTCAGTACTTC,CASSWKQGLAKNIQYF
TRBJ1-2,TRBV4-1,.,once,TGCGCCAGCAGCCAAGAAGGGGCGGCTAACTATGGCTACACCTTC,CASSQEGAANYGYTF
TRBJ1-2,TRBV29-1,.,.,TGCAGCGTTGAGCTACAGCTACGCCCCTATGGCTACACCTTC,CSVELQLRPYGYTF
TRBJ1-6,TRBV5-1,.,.,TGCGCCAGCAGTCAGGCCAACTCCTATAATTCACCCCTCCACTTT,CASSQANSYNSPLHF
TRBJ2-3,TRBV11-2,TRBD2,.,TGTGCCAGCAGCTGGCAGCGGGACTCCACAGATACGCAGTATTTT,CASSWQRDSTDTQYF
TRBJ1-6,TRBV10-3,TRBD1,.,TGTGCCATCAGTGAGTCCCGGGACAGGGGGATCCAGTGGGATTCACCCCTCCACTTT,CAISESRDRGIQWDSPLHF
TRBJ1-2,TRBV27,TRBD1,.,TGTGCCAGCGCCCGGGACAGGAACTATGGCTACACCTTC,CASARDRNYGYTF
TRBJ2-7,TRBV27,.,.,TGTGCCAGCAAGTCTTGGGCCGGCAGCTCCTACGAGCAGTACTTC,CASKSWAGSSYEQYF
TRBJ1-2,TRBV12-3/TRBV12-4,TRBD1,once,TGTGCCAGCAGTTTGGGGGACAGGGCTAAAACCTTC,CASSLGDRAKTF
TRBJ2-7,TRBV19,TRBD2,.,TGTGCCAGTAGTGCACGACTAGCGGGGAGGTGGGAGCAGTACTTC,CASSARLAGRWEQYF
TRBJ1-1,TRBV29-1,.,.,TGCAGCGTTGGTGGGACAACGAACACTGAAACTTTCTTT,CSVGGTTNTETFF
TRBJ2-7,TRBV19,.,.,TGTGCCAGTAGTTCGGACGGGAGCTCCTACGAGCAGTACTTC,CASSSDGSSYEQYF
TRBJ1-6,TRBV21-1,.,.,TGTGCCAGCAGCACGGGCGGGCTCAGGATTTGGCCCCTCCACTTT,CASSTGGLRIWPLHF
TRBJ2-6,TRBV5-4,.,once,TGTGCCAGCAGCTTAACGACAGATCAGTATGGGGCCAACGTCCTGACTTTC,CASSLTTDQYGANVLTF
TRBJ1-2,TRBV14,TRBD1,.,TGTGCCAGCAGCCAAGAACCAGGACAGGGATCTGGCTACACCTTC,CASSQEPGQGSGYTF
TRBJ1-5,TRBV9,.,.,TGTGCCAGCAGCGTGGCAGGGGATAGCAATCAGCCCCAGCATTTT,CASSVAGDSNQPQHF
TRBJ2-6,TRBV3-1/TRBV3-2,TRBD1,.,TGTGCCAGCAGCCAAGCCCGGACAGGGGCTGGGGCCAACGTCCTGACTTTC,CASSQARTGAGANVLTF
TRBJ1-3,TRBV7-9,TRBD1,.,TGTGCCAGCAGCCTAGGGACAGGTCCTTCGAGGGCCTCTGGAAACACCATATATTTT,CASSLGTGPSRASGNTIYF
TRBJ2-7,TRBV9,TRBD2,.,TGTGCCAGCAGCGTATCCGGGACTAGCTCCGAGCAGTACTTC,CASSVSGTSSEQYF
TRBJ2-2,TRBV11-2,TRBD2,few,TGTGCCAGCAGCCGGGAGGGTGTCACCGGGGAGCTGTTTTTT,CASSREGVTGELFF